Listed below are T cell receptor beta chains from one sample, sequenced in a study of blood T cell repertoires in COVID-19. Assay used: immunoSEQ multiplex PCR; TCRdb lists only in-frame clones, some missing. The sample yields approximately 97,000 clones, approximately 82% seen once. Input material: peripheral blood. All receptors derive from a man in his fifties or sixties with active or convalescent COVID-19. Both conserved end residues are part of each CDR3. The order of the fields is clone size, D gene, V gene, J gene, CDR3 DNA, CDR3 protein. A D gene is named only where the DNA matches it firmly. Not all rows give a size; the values are once, few, many and, for expanded clones, a class.

abundance: NA; d_gene: NA; v_gene: TRBV28; j_gene: TRBJ2-7; CDR3nt: TGTGCCAGCAGTTTACCGGGACTCGTCAGGCGGTACTTC; CDR3aa: CASSLPGLVRRYF
abundance: NA; d_gene: NA; v_gene: TRBV6-6; j_gene: TRBJ1-1; CDR3nt: TGTGCCAGCAGTTACCCGCCCGGCGGCGCGGGGACTGAAGCTTTCTTT; CDR3aa: CASSYPPGGAGTEAFF
abundance: once; d_gene: NA; v_gene: TRBV5-1; j_gene: TRBJ2-1; CDR3nt: TGCGCCAGCAGCCCGGACAACTACAATGAGCAGTTCTTC; CDR3aa: CASSPDNYNEQFF
abundance: NA; d_gene: NA; v_gene: TRBV7-2; j_gene: TRBJ2-3; CDR3nt: TGTGCCAGCAGCTTAATGGGGGCCACAGATACGCAGTATTTT; CDR3aa: CASSLMGATDTQYF
abundance: NA; d_gene: NA; v_gene: TRBV6-6; j_gene: TRBJ1-1; CDR3nt: TGTGCCAGCCTCAGGGGAAGCATGAACACTGAAGCTTTCTTT; CDR3aa: CASLRGSMNTEAFF
abundance: NA; d_gene: NA; v_gene: TRBV5-1; j_gene: TRBJ1-4; CDR3nt: TGCGCCAGCAGCTCCGGCAGGGCAGATGAAAAACTGTTTTTT; CDR3aa: CASSSGRADEKLFF
abundance: NA; d_gene: NA; v_gene: TRBV10-3; j_gene: TRBJ1-4; CDR3nt: TGTGCCATCAGTGAGTCACAGTCCAATGAAAAACTGTTTTTT; CDR3aa: CAISESQSNEKLFF
abundance: NA; d_gene: NA; v_gene: TRBV6-5; j_gene: TRBJ1-1; CDR3nt: TGTGCCAGCAGTTATCTTGGGGGCCGGAACACTGAAGCTTTCTTT; CDR3aa: CASSYLGGRNTEAFF
abundance: NA; d_gene: TRBD1; v_gene: TRBV20-1; j_gene: TRBJ1-2; CDR3nt: TGCAGTGCTAGTAGGCCGGACAGGCACTATGGCTACACCTTC; CDR3aa: CSASRPDRHYGYTF
abundance: NA; d_gene: TRBD1; v_gene: TRBV19; j_gene: TRBJ2-3; CDR3nt: TGTGCCAGTAGTTTAACAGGGGGATGGAGCACAGATACGCAGTATTTT; CDR3aa: CASSLTGGWSTDTQYF
abundance: NA; d_gene: TRBD1; v_gene: TRBV6-5; j_gene: TRBJ1-5; CDR3nt: TGTGCCAGCATTAGGACAGGGGGAGCCAATCAGCCCCAGCATTTT; CDR3aa: CASIRTGGANQPQHF
abundance: NA; d_gene: NA; v_gene: TRBV5-4; j_gene: TRBJ1-1; CDR3nt: TGTGCCAGCAGCCGCGACGAGGGCCGCACTGAAGCTTTCTTT; CDR3aa: CASSRDEGRTEAFF
abundance: NA; d_gene: NA; v_gene: TRBV11-2; j_gene: TRBJ1-2; CDR3nt: TGTGCCAGCAGCTTAGATAGCTTTTACGGCTACACCTTC; CDR3aa: CASSLDSFYGYTF
abundance: few; d_gene: TRBD1; v_gene: TRBV7-2; j_gene: TRBJ1-6; CDR3nt: TGTGCCAGCAGCTACCGACAGGGGAATTCACCCCTCCACTTT; CDR3aa: CASSYRQGNSPLHF
abundance: NA; d_gene: TRBD2; v_gene: TRBV20-1; j_gene: TRBJ2-7; CDR3nt: TGCAGTGCTAGTAGGACTAGCGGGAGGGCCGGTGAGCAGTACTTC; CDR3aa: CSASRTSGRAGEQYF
abundance: NA; d_gene: TRBD2; v_gene: TRBV25-1; j_gene: TRBJ2-1; CDR3nt: TGTGCCAGCAGTGCCCGCCTAGCGGGAGGGAGTGAGCAGTTCTTC; CDR3aa: CASSARLAGGSEQFF
abundance: NA; d_gene: NA; v_gene: TRBV19; j_gene: TRBJ2-7; CDR3nt: TGTGCCAGTAGTATCGGGGGTGGTGTCTACGAGCAGTACTTC; CDR3aa: CASSIGGGVYEQYF
abundance: NA; d_gene: TRBD2; v_gene: TRBV7-9; j_gene: TRBJ2-7; CDR3nt: TGTGCCAGCAGCCCCTTGACTAGCGGGAGGAGCGAGCAGTACTTC; CDR3aa: CASSPLTSGRSEQYF
abundance: NA; d_gene: TRBD1; v_gene: TRBV2; j_gene: TRBJ1-1; CDR3nt: TGTGCCAGCAGTGCGACAGGGCACACTGAAGCTTTCTTT; CDR3aa: CASSATGHTEAFF
abundance: NA; d_gene: NA; v_gene: TRBV7-6; j_gene: TRBJ1-1; CDR3nt: TGTGCCAGCAGCTTAGGGCCGTCAGCGCATGAAGCTTTCTTT; CDR3aa: CASSLGPSAHEAFF
abundance: once; d_gene: NA; v_gene: TRBV18; j_gene: TRBJ2-1; CDR3nt: TGTGCCAGCTCTCTGAAGGGGGGGGCTGAGCAGTTCTTC; CDR3aa: CASSLKGGAEQFF
abundance: NA; d_gene: NA; v_gene: TRBV30; j_gene: TRBJ1-5; CDR3nt: TGTGCCTGGAGTGTAGGCGGAGGCAATCAGCCCCAGCATTTT; CDR3aa: CAWSVGGGNQPQHF
abundance: NA; d_gene: NA; v_gene: TRBV7-2; j_gene: TRBJ1-5; CDR3nt: TGTGCCAGCAGCTTAGCCCCAACAGGGATCAGCAATCAGCCCCAGCATTTT; CDR3aa: CASSLAPTGISNQPQHF